This T cell receptor (beta chain) was observed in a study of shared clonotypes between healthy human individuals. Repertoires were generated with immunoSEQ multiplex PCR, while TCRdb's copy carries only in-frame clones and drops some. Of over 2 million clones listed, roughly 94% are singletons. The CDR3 has 15 residues. V dropped 2 bases and J dropped 4 bases, with 14 bases sitting between them. The germline gives CDR1 SGHVS, CDR2 FQNEAQ. The chain joins TRBV7-8 to TRBJ2-5, with a possible D match to TRBD1 (6 bases). Sequences were obtained from naive CD4+ T cells sorted from blood. Subset in this sample: CD45RA+ positively selected. The clonotype was recovered from a man between 18 and 35 years old in good health. CDR3 in amino acids: CASSLPGDGVETQYF. The DNA of the CDR3 is TGTGCCAGCAGCTTACCAGGGGATGGTGTAGAGACCCAGTACTTC.